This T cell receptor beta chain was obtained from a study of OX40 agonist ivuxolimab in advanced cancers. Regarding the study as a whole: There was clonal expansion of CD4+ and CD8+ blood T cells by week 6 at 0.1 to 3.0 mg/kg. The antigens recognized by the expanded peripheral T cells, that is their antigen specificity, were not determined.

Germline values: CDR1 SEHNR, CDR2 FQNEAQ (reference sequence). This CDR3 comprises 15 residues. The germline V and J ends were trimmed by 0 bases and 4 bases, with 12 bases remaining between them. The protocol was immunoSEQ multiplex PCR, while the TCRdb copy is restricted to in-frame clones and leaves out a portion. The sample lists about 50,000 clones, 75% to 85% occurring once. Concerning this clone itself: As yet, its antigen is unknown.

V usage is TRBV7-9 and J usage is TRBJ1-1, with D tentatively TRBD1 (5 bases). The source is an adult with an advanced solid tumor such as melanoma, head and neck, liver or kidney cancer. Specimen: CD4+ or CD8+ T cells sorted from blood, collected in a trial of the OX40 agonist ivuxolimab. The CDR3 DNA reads TGTGCCAGCAGCTTAGCGGGGGTCAGCGGCACTGAAGCTTTCTTT. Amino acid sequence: CASSLAGVSGTEAFF. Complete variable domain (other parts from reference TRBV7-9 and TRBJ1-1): DTGVSQNPRHKITKRGQNVTFRCDPISEHNRLYWYRQTLGQGPEFLTYFQNEAQLEKSRLLSDRFSAERPKGSFSTLEIQRTEQGDSAMYLCASSLAGVSGTEAFFGQGTRLTVV.